What follows are 29 T cell receptor beta chains derived from one specimen sequenced in a study of technical replicates of blood from a few donors. Only in-frame clones appear in the TCRdb table, and some are missing; sequencing was by immunoSEQ multiplex PCR. This repertoire shows around 83,000 clones, approximately 91% found once; its top ten account for about 0.4%. Sequencing was carried out using T cells isolated from PBMCs. These receptor sequences come from a human donor in good health. Some clones in this sample may be carry-over from other donors' samples.

The rearrangement joins TRBV30 to TRBJ2-1; D not resolved. The CDR3 consists of 14 residues. The V gene lost 6 bases and the J gene lost 0 bases, with 12 bases spanning the gap. The germline gives CDR1 GTSNPN, CDR2 SVGIG (reference sequence). The CDR3 bases are TGTGCCTGCCTCTCTGAGAGCTCCTACAATGAGCAGTTCTTC. Translation: CACLSESSYNEQFF.

The rearrangement links TRBV28 to TRBJ2-5, with 8 bases identical to TRBD1. Germline V gene sequence: CDR1 MDHEN, CDR2 SYDVKM. Losses at the gene ends were 6 bases for V and 3 bases for J; bases not matched to a gene: 6. This CDR3 spans 14 amino acids. This CDR3 reads CASSTGTGEETQYF. CDR3 DNA sequence: TGTGCCAGCAGCACCGGGACAGGAGAAGAGACCCAGTACTTC.

The V call is TRBV2, the J call TRBJ2-5, with TRBD2 identical over 7 bases. J gave up 1 base and V 5 bases, and 10 bases lay outside the gene matches. Germline assignment: CDR1 SNHLY and CDR2 FYNNEI. The length of the CDR3 is 16 residues. The CDR3 region is CASSLSGRAAQETQYF. The CDR3 DNA follows: TGTGCCAGCAGTCTATCGGGGAGGGCAGCCCAAGAGACCCAGTACTTC. Drawing the rest from reference TRBV2 and TRBJ2-5, the complete variable domain is EPEVTQTPSHQVTQMGQEVILRCVPISNHLYFYWYRQILGQKVEFLVSFYNNEISEKSEIFDDQFSVERPDGSNFTLKIRSTKLEDSAMYFCASSLSGRAAQETQYFGPGTRLLVL.

The chain joins TRBV10-3 to TRBJ2-1; 10 bases map to TRBD1. Germline CDR1 and CDR2: ENHRY and SYGVKD. The CDR3 extends over 13 amino acids. Unmatched junction bases numbered 5, after V lost 8 bases and J lost 7 bases. CDR3 nucleotides: TGTGCCATCTGCCCGGGACAGGGGAATGAGCAGTTCTTC. Translation gives CAICPGQGNEQFF.

The chain recombines TRBV7-8 with TRBJ2-1; D might be TRBD2 (6 bases). With 5 bases removed from V and 8 bases from J, the gap between germline ends came to 22 bases. This CDR3 is 16 amino acids long. Germline V CDR1 and CDR2: SGHVS, FQNEAQ. The CDR3 loop is CASSPLLEGRLYEQFF. The CDR3 DNA sequence: TGTGCCAGCAGCCCCCTACTGGAGGGCCGACTTTATGAGCAGTTCTTC.

The chain combines TRBV4-1 with TRBJ2-1; D may be TRBD2 (6 bases). V lost 3 bases, J lost 10 bases, and 16 bases lay in between. The CDR3 runs to 14 residues. Germline lookup yields CDR1 MGHRA and CDR2 YSYEKL. The CDR3 sequence is CASSQLSSDREQFF. CDR3 bases: TGCGCCAGCAGCCAGCTCTCTAGCGACCGGGAGCAGTTCTTC.

The chain is built from TRBV6-1 and TRBJ1-4; D unclear. The CDR3 loop spans 15 amino acids. V was pared by 0 bases and J by 4 bases, with 9 bases between. The germline V gene encodes CDR1 MNHNS and CDR2 SASEGT. CDR3: CASSEALSLNEKLFF. As DNA, the CDR3 is TGTGCCAGCAGTGAAGCGTTGAGCCTTAATGAAAAACTGTTTTTT.

The V gene is TRBV2, the J gene TRBJ2-2; a possible D gene is TRBD1 (5 bases). This CDR3 region has 15 residues. The V and J ends lost 8 bases and 0 bases respectively, with 13 bases between them. Germline V gene data show CDR1 as SNHLY and CDR2 as FYNNEI. The DNA for the CDR3 is TGTGCCAGCCGAGATGACAGCGCGAACACCGGGGAGCTGTTTTTT. This sequence encodes CASRDDSANTGELFF.

This clone was counted once. This chain joins TRBV9 and TRBJ2-3, with D possibly matching TRBD2 (6 bases). V lost 3 bases to trimming and J lost 4 bases, with 15 bases between them. The CDR3 loop spans 15 amino acids. CDR1 is SGDLS and CDR2 is YYNGEE in the germline V gene. CDR3 coding DNA: TGTGCCAGCAGCGCCTACCAGGAGGGGCCAGATACGCAGTATTTT. Its translation: CASSAYQEGPDTQYF.

CDR3 loop: CASSIGRTGGYNEQFF. CDR3 sequence (DNA): TGTGCCAGCAGTATCGGACGGACAGGGGGTTACAATGAGCAGTTCTTC. This chain uses TRBV6-6 with TRBJ2-1, with 10 bases identical to TRBD1. Germline CDR1 MNHNY, CDR2 SVGAGI (reference sequence). V lost 5 bases and J lost 4; bases outside the gene matches: 8. This CDR3 has 16 residues.

The rearrangement links TRBV19 to TRBJ1-4; D may be TRBD1 (5 bases). The length of the CDR3 is 16 residues. The germline V gene encodes CDR1 LNHDA and CDR2 SQIVND (reference sequence). V lost 5 bases to trimming and J lost 7 bases, with 20 bases between them. In DNA, the CDR3 is TGTGCCAGTAGTGAGCTGACGATGGGGGGTCGTGAAAAACTGTTTTTT. It specifies CASSELTMGGREKLFF.

The chain has TRBV25-1 and TRBJ2-3; 9 nucleotides align to TRBD2. The V segment lost 0 bases and the J segment 6 bases; nucleotides outside the gene matches: 10. This CDR3 has 17 amino acids. CDR1 is MGHDK and CDR2 is SYGVNS in the germline V gene. The CDR3 DNA is TGTGCCAGCAGTGAATATGGTATAGCGGGAGCCTGGGATACGCAGTATTTT. Its protein product is CASSEYGIAGAWDTQYF.

The chain uses TRBV1 and TRBJ2-2; the table names TRBD2, a call not compared with the DNA. TRBV1 is assigned pseudogene status. This CDR3 is 19 amino acids long. The CDR3 spells CTSSQDCLAVQLPTGELFF. The CDR3, as DNA: TGCACCAGCAGCCAAGATTGCCTAGCGGTTCAATTACCCACCGGGGAGCTGTTTTTT.

The J gene is TRBJ2-3, the V gene TRBV28; the D is unclear. CDR1 and CDR2 (germline): MDHEN, SYDVKM. The CDR3 contains 15 residues. V lost 3 bases and J 2 bases, leaving 12 bases between the germline ends. The chain's CDR3 is CASSLVATNTDTQYF. DNA for the CDR3: TGTGCCAGCAGTTTGGTAGCTACAAACACAGATACGCAGTATTTT.

This clone was seen only once. The chain carries TRBV18 and TRBJ2-7; TRBD1 aligns across 7 bases. The germline CDR1 and CDR2 sequences are KGHSH and LQKENI. This CDR3 has 17 residues. The ends lost 5 bases at V and 1 base at J; junction bases unmatched: 14. The CDR3 sequence is CASSTRDRGINSYEQYF. The CDR3 DNA reads TGTGCCAGCTCAACCCGGGACAGAGGCATAAATTCCTACGAGCAGTACTTC.

This sequence joins TRBV7-9 and TRBJ2-7; D call uncertain. CDR3 length: 11 amino acids. From germline, CDR1 is SEHNR and CDR2 FQNEAQ (reference sequence). Trimming shortened V by 2 bases and J by 7 bases, and 6 bases separated the two germline ends. DNA of the CDR3: TGTGCCAGCAGCTTACGGTTTGAGCAGTACTTC. Amino acid sequence: CASSLRFEQYF.

This chain joins TRBV7-8 and TRBJ2-3; the match to TRBD2 covers 10 bases. CDR3 length: 16 residues. J lost 0 bases, V lost 7 bases, and 7 bases had no gene match. Germline V gene data show CDR1 as SGHVS and CDR2 as FQNEAQ. DNA of the CDR3: TGTGCCAGCACCCGACTAGCGGGTGGTAGCACAGATACGCAGTATTTT. Protein: CASTRLAGGSTDTQYF.

The chain is built from TRBV5-6 and TRBJ2-7; 10 bases are a match to TRBD1. Trimming cost V 0 bases and J 3 bases; bases outside gene matches: 0. Germline V gene lookup returns CDR1 SGHDT and CDR2 YYEEEE. This CDR3 has 14 amino acids. The CDR3 is CASSLGTGGYEQYF. The CDR3 DNA sequence: TGTGCCAGCAGCTTGGGGACAGGGGGCTACGAGCAGTACTTC.

This clone was picked up a small number of times. This rearrangement joins TRBV6-5 to TRBJ1-5, with no clear D. Germline lookup yields CDR1 MNHEY and CDR2 SVGAGI. V gave up 5 bases and J gave up 0 bases, with 11 bases separating them. The CDR3 length is 15 residues. The CDR3, as DNA: TGTGCCAGCAGTGCATCAGAGGATAGCAATCAGCCCCAGCATTTT. Amino acid sequence: CASSASEDSNQPQHF.

The V and J genes are TRBV15 and TRBJ1-1; perhaps TRBD1 as D (5 bases). CDR1 and CDR2 (germline): LNHNV, YYDKDF (reference sequence). The CDR3 is 14 residues long. V gave up 1 base and J gave up 1 base, with 7 bases separating them. The CDR3 spells CATSRGQPNTEAFF. CDR3 bases: TGTGCCACCAGCAGAGGACAGCCGAACACTGAAGCTTTCTTT.

Note on this clone: Compared with germline, one end of the junction differs, possibly owing to a read error. The gene calls are TRBV11-1 and TRBJ2-7, with 11 bases identical to TRBD2. This CDR3 is 15 amino acids long. Germline CDR1 and CDR2: SGHAT and FQDESV (reference sequence). The CDR3 DNA reads as TGTGCCAGCAGCTTGGGACTAGCGGCATCCTACGAGCAGTGCTTC. This translates into CASSLGLAASYEQCF. The full variable domain, with the rest looked up from reference TRBV11-1 and TRBJ2-7, is EAEVAQSPRYKITEKSQAVAFWCDPISGHATLYWYRQILGQGPELLVQFQDESVVDDSQLPKDRFSAERLKGVDSTLKIQPAELGDSAMYLCASSLGLAASYEQCFGPGTRLTVT.

The V and J genes are TRBV7-2 and TRBJ2-1; unclear D gene. Germline V gives CDR1 SGHTA, CDR2 FQGNSA. Trimming stripped 5 bases from V and 10 bases from J, with 3 bases between. The CDR3 loop spans 9 amino acids. The CDR3 here is CASSREQFF. DNA for the CDR3: TGTGCCAGCAGCCGGGAGCAGTTCTTC.

A few counts support this clone. The chain has TRBV19 and TRBJ1-1, with D perhaps TRBD1 (6 bases). The CDR3 has 14 amino acids. The germline gives CDR1 LNHDA, CDR2 SQIVND (reference sequence). V lost 5 bases, J lost 1 base, and 11 bases lay in between. CDR3 sequence: CASSPPGQNTEAFF. CDR3 coding DNA: TGTGCCAGTAGTCCACCGGGACAGAACACTGAAGCTTTCTTT.

The chain links TRBV6-1 to TRBJ2-7; tentative D call: TRBD2 (5 bases). The ends were cut back, 2 bases at V and 2 bases at J, with 13 bases in the middle. Per germline, CDR1 MNHNS and CDR2 SASEGT. The CDR3 is 15 amino acids. CDR3 residues: CASSESVALAYEQYF. The CDR3 DNA follows: TGTGCCAGCAGTGAATCGGTAGCGCTAGCCTACGAGCAGTACTTC.

In nucleotides, the CDR3 is TGTGCCGGGCCGAGACTAGCGTTTACTAGCACAGATACGCAGTATTTT. As protein: CAGPRLAFTSTDTQYF. This chain connects TRBV19 to TRBJ2-3; 8 bases align to TRBD2. This CDR3 is 16 amino acids long. In germline, CDR1 is LNHDA, CDR2 SQIVND (reference sequence). Losses at the gene ends were 11 bases for V and 0 bases for J; bases not matched to a gene: 13.

The chain carries TRBV6-5 and TRBJ2-1, with 12 bases lining up with TRBD2. This CDR3 comprises 16 residues. Looked up from germline, CDR1 is MNHEY and CDR2 is SVGAGI. Losses at the gene ends were 4 bases for V and 8 bases for J; bases not matched to a gene: 9. In DNA form, the CDR3 reads TGTGCCAGCAGTTGGACGTTGACTAGCGGGAGCGATGAGCAGTTCTTC. This encodes CASSWTLTSGSDEQFF.

The rearrangement joins TRBV11-2 to TRBJ1-1; unclear D gene. CDR1 is SGHAT, CDR2 FQNNGV, per germline. Trimming shortened V by 3 bases and J by 1 base, and 6 bases separated the two germline ends. The CDR3 is made up of 13 amino acids. DNA for the CDR3: TGTGCCAGCAGCTTCCGGGGGAACACTGAAGCTTTCTTT. As protein: CASSFRGNTEAFF.

The chain joins TRBV5-1 to TRBJ2-7, with TRBD1 identical over 8 bases. With 4 bases clipped from V and 7 bases from J, the junction kept 10 bases outside the gene matches. The germline CDR1 and CDR2 sequences are SGHRS and YFSETQ. The CDR3 spans 14 residues. DNA for the CDR3: TGCGCCAGCAGCCCCTGGACAGGGACGGGAGAGCAGTACTTC. This encodes CASSPWTGTGEQYF.

The rearrangement links TRBV6-1 to TRBJ1-4; D remains ambiguous. The V gene lost 3 bases and the J gene lost 7 bases, with 18 bases spanning the gap. Germline CDR1 and CDR2: MNHNS and SASEGT. The CDR3 consists of 16 residues. The CDR3 loop is CASSEVPGTSFEKLFF. The CDR3 DNA sequence: TGTGCCAGCAGTGAGGTCCCGGGAACCAGCTTTGAAAAACTGTTTTTT.